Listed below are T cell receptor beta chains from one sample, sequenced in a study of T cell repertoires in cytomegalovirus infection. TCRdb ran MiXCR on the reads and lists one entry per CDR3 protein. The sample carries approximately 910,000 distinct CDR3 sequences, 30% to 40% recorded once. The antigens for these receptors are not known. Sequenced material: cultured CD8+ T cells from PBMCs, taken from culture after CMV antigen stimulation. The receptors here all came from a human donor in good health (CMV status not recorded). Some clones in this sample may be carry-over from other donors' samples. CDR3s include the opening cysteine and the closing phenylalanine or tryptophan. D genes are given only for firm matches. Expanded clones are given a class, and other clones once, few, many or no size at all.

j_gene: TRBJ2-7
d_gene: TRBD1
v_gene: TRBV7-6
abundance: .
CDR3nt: TGTGCCAGCAGCTTATTTCAGGGGGCGATCGTCGAGCAGCACTTC
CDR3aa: CASSLFQGAIVEQHF

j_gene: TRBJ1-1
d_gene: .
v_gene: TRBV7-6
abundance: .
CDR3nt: TGTGCCAGCAGCTTTACCTACCAGGACGGGAACACTGAAGCTTTCTTT
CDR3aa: CASSFTYQDGNTEAFF

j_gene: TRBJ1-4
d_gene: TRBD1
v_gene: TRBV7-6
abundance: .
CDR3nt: TGTGCCAGCAGCCCGGGACAGTTCAATAATGAAAAACTGTTTTTT
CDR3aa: CASSPGQFNNEKLFF

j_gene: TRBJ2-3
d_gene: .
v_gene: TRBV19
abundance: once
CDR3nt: TGTGCCAGTAGTTACGAAAGCAACATGGCAGATACGCAGTATTTT
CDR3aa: CASSYESNMADTQYF

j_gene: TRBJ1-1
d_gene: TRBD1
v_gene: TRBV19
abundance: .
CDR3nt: TGTGCCAGTAGTATAGACCCGGACAGGGGAATGACTGAAGCTTTCTTT
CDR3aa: CASSIDPDRGMTEAFF

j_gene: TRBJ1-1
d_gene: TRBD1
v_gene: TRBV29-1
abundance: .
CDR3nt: TGCAGCGTTGAGGGGAAGGCAGGGGGCTCACGGGACACTGAAGCTTTCTTT
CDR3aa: CSVEGKAGGSRDTEAFF

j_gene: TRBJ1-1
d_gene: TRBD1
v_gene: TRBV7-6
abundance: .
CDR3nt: TGTGCCAGCAGCTTGGGAGGGGGCAGGGGGTACACTGAAGCTTTCTTT
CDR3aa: CASSLGGGRGYTEAFF

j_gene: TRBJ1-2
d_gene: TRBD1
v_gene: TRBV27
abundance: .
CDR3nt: TGTGCCAGCAGCCCTAACAGGGGCAACTATGGCTACACCTTC
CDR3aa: CASSPNRGNYGYTF

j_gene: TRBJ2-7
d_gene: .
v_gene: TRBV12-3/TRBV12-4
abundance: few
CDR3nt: TGTGCCAGCAGTCCTAGGAAAAGGATCTACGAGCAGTACTTC
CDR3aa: CASSPRKRIYEQYF

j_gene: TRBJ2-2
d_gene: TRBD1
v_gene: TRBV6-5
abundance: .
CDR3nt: TGTGCCAGCAGTTCGGGACAGGGGATAAACACCGGGGAGCTGTTTTTT
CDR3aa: CASSSGQGINTGELFF

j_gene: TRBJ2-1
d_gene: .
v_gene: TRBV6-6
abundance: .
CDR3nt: TGTGCCAGCTCGAGTGATGAGCAGTTCTTC
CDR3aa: CASSSDEQFF

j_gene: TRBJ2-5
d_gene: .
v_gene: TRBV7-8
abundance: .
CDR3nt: TGTGCCAGCAGCGCCGCACCTAGGGCACAAGAGACCCAGTACTTC
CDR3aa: CASSAAPRAQETQYF

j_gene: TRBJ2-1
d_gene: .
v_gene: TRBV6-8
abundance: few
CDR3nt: TGTGCCAGCAGTTACTCTTCAGGGACCTACAATGAGCAGTTCTTC
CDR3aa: CASSYSSGTYNEQFF

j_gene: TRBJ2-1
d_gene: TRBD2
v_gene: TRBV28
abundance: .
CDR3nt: TGTGCCAGCAGCCTACTCGGGGGGGCCCCCTACAATGAGCAGTTCTTC
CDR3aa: CASSLLGGAPYNEQFF

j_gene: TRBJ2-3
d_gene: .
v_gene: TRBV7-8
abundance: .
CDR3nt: TGTGCCAGCAGCCATTTGGGGGCGACCACAGATACGCAGTATTTT
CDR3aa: CASSHLGATTDTQYF

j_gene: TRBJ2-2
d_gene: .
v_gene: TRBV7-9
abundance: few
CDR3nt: TGTGCCAGCAGCTTCCCGCCAAATACAGGTCCCCTTAACACCGGGGAGCTGTTTTTT
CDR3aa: CASSFPPNTGPLNTGELFF

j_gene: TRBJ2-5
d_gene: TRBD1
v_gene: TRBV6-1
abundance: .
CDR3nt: TGTGCCAGCAGTGAACCGGGACAGGACATACAAGAGACCCAGTACTTC
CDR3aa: CASSEPGQDIQETQYF

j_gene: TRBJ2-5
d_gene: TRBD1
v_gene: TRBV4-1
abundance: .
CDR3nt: TGCGCCAGCAGCCACGGGACAGGGAAAGAGACCCAGTACTTC
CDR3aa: CASSHGTGKETQYF

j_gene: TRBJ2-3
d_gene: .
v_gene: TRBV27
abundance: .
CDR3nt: TGTGCCAGCAGTTCCTACGGGACCCTCCCAGATACGCAGTATTTT
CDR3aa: CASSSYGTLPDTQYF

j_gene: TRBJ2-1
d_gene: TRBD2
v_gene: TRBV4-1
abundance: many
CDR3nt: TGCGCCAGCAGCCAAGAAGGTAGCGGGGGGGGCAATGAGCAGTTCTTC
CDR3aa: CASSQEGSGGGNEQFF

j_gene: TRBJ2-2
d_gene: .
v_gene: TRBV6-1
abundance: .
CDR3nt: TGTGCCAGCAGCCCCTGGGGCCCGGGAGCAGGGACCGGGGAGCTGTTTTTT
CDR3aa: CASSPWGPGAGTGELFF

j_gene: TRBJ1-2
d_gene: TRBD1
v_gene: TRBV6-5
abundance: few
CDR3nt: TGTGCCAGCAGTTCCCCGGGACAGGGGGCCATGGGCTATGGCTACACCTTC
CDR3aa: CASSSPGQGAMGYGYTF

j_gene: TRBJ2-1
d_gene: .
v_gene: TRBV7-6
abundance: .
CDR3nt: TGTGCCAGCAGCTTAGGAGGGGCAGTCTCCTACAATGAGCAGTTCTTC
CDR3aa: CASSLGGAVSYNEQFF

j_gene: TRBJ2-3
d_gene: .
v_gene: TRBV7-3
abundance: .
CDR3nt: TGTGCCAGCAGCTCCCCACGGGACGCAGATACGCAGTATTTT
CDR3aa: CASSSPRDADTQYF

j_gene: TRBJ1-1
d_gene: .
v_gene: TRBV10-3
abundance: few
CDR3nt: TGTGCCATCAGGGTGGGCACTGAAGCTTTCTTT
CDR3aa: CAIRVGTEAFF

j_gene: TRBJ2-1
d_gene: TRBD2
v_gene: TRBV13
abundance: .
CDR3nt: TGTGCCAGCAGCTTATGGACTAGCGGCACCTACAATGAGCAGTTCTTC
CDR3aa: CASSLWTSGTYNEQFF

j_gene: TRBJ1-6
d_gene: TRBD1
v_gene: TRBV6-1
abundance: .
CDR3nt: TGTGCCAGCAGTAACCGGGACAGCTCCTATAATTCACCCCTCCACTTT
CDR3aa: CASSNRDSSYNSPLHF

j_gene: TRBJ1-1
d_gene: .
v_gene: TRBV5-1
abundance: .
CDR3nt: TGCGCCAGCAGCTCAGAACGGGGAGAGATCACTGAAGCTTTCTTT
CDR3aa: CASSSERGEITEAFF

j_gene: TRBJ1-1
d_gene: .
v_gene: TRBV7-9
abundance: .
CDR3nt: TGTGCCAGCAGCTTATTTCGCCAGATAGCGTACACTGAAGCTTTCTTT
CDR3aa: CASSLFRQIAYTEAFF

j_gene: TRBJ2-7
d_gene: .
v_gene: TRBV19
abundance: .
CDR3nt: TGTGCCAGTAGTTTAACAGGGAGCTCCTACGAGCAGTACTTC
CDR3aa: CASSLTGSSYEQYF

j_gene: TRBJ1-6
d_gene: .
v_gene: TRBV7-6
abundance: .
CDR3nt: TGTGCCAGCAGCACTTGGGGAGAGGGTCACTATAATTCACCCCTCCACTTT
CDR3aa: CASSTWGEGHYNSPLHF

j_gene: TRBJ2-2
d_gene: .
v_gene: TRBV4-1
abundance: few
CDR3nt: TGCGCCAGCAGCCAAGACGCAGGGAACACCGGGGAGCTGTTTTTT
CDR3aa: CASSQDAGNTGELFF

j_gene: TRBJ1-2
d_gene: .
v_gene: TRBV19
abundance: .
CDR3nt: TGTGCCAGTAGGAAGGGAGTTAACTATGGCTACACCTTC
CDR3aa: CASRKGVNYGYTF

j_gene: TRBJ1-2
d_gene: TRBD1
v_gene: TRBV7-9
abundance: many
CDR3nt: TGTGCCAGCAGCTCGGGACAGGAGAGAAACTATGGCTACACCTTC
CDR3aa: CASSSGQERNYGYTF